The T cell receptor (beta chain) described here comes from a study of OX40 agonist ivuxolimab in advanced cancers. On the study more broadly: Participants averaged roughly 60 years of age (range about 23 to 80) and were roughly 80% male. Partial responses were observed in three patients, of whom one had hepatocellular carcinoma and two had cutaneous melanoma.

Measured with immunoSEQ multiplex PCR; TCRdb has only the in-frame clones, and not every one. The sample lists some 37,000 clones, 82% occurring once. Patients were ineligible given autoimmune disease history or systemic immunosuppression. The germline V gene encodes CDR1 MNHEY and CDR2 SVGAGI. Trimming removed 10 bases from V and 7 bases from J; junction bases left unmatched: 12. The CDR3 runs to 14 residues. The chain combines TRBV6-5 with TRBJ2-3; 9 nucleotides match TRBD2. The source was CD4+ or CD8+ T cells sorted from blood, collected in a trial of the OX40 agonist ivuxolimab. This TCR was sampled from an adult with an advanced solid tumor such as melanoma, head and neck, liver or kidney cancer. The DNA of the CDR3 is TGTGCCACCATCGGCTCAGCGGGGGGTAATACGCAGTATTTT. Amino acid sequence: CATIGSAGGNTQYF.